Listed below are T cell receptor beta chains from one sample, sequenced in a study of cytomegalovirus exposure and HLA in healthy donors. Assay used: immunoSEQ multiplex PCR; TCRdb lists only in-frame clones, some missing. In the table there are some 200,000 clones, roughly 80% of which are singletons. Sample: PBMCs. The receptors here all came from a girl aged 2-9 years in good health and CMV-seronegative. CDR3s include the opening cysteine and the closing phenylalanine or tryptophan. The D gene is left open where the match is weak. Rows give clone size only sometimes, using once, few, many, or a class for an expanded clone.

v_call	j_call	d_call	clone_size	cdr3_aa	cdr3_nt
TRBV19	TRBJ1-3	TRBD1	NA	CASSQQGSGNTIYF	TGTGCCAGTAGTCAACAGGGGTCTGGAAACACCATATATTTT
TRBV5-1	TRBJ2-1	NA	NA	CASSWGLPNEQFF	TGCGCCAGCAGCTGGGGACTTCCAAATGAGCAGTTCTTC
TRBV6-6	TRBJ1-5	NA	once	CASSSAVQPQHF	TGTGCCAGCAGTTCTGCGGTCCAGCCCCAGCATTTT
TRBV9	TRBJ2-3	TRBD1	NA	CASSVGQGTDTQYF	TGTGCCAGCAGCGTCGGACAGGGCACAGATACGCAGTATTTT
TRBV2	TRBJ2-5	TRBD2	NA	CASGLAGGQETQYF	TGTGCCAGCGGACTAGCGGGAGGGCAAGAGACCCAGTACTTC
TRBV19	TRBJ1-1	NA	few	CASTREMNTEAFF	TGTGCCAGTACCCGGGAAATGAACACTGAAGCTTTCTTT
TRBV5-3	TRBJ2-4	NA	NA	CARRLFRNTGAKNIQYF	TGTGCCAGAAGGTTGTTCAGAAATACAGGGGCCAAAAACATTCAGTACTTC
TRBV6-5	TRBJ1-1	NA	NA	CASSWEDRNTEAFF	TGTGCCAGCAGTTGGGAGGACCGAAACACTGAAGCTTTCTTT
TRBV27	TRBJ1-5	NA	NA	CASSSGGEGNQPQHF	TGTGCCAGCAGTTCGGGGGGGGAGGGCAATCAGCCCCAGCATTTT
TRBV9	TRBJ1-2	TRBD1	few	CASSVGGGGQGNYGYTF	TGTGCCAGCAGCGTAGGAGGAGGGGGACAGGGCAACTATGGCTACACCTTC
TRBV18	TRBJ1-1	NA	NA	CASSPNGAAILNTEAFF	TGTGCCAGCTCACCTAATGGGGCGGCTATCCTGAACACTGAAGCTTTCTTT
TRBV27	TRBJ1-6	NA	NA	CASRFQGGISPLHF	TGTGCCAGCAGATTTCAGGGAGGAATTTCACCCCTCCACTTT
TRBV19	TRBJ2-7	NA	NA	CASSPGLLSSYEQYF	TGTGCCAGTAGTCCAGGGTTACTGAGCTCCTACGAGCAGTACTTC
TRBV30	TRBJ2-7	TRBD2	NA	CAWRTGLAGAAYEQYF	TGTGCCTGGAGGACGGGACTAGCGGGCGCAGCCTACGAGCAGTACTTC
TRBV5-1	TRBJ1-1	NA	NA	CASSLLGPRETEAFF	TGCGCCAGCAGTTTACTGGGGCCCCGGGAGACTGAAGCTTTCTTT
TRBV27	TRBJ2-7	NA	NA	CASTKARTNTGYEQYF	TGTGCCAGCACCAAAGCCCGAACAAACACAGGGTACGAGCAGTACTTC
TRBV6-5	TRBJ2-7	TRBD1	NA	CASSYRGRGYEQYF	TGTGCCAGCAGTTATAGGGGCAGGGGGTACGAGCAGTACTTC
TRBV18	TRBJ2-4	NA	NA	CASSPTGIGNIQYF	TGTGCCAGCTCACCGACCGGGATTGGGAACATTCAGTACTTC
TRBV5-1	TRBJ1-4	TRBD1	NA	CASSTDRGHEKLFF	TGCGCCAGCAGCACGGACAGGGGGCATGAAAAACTGTTTTTT
TRBV5-4	TRBJ2-1	TRBD2	NA	CASSPRGGRKNEQFF	TGTGCCAGCAGCCCGCGGGGCGGGAGAAAAAATGAGCAGTTCTTC
TRBV10-3	TRBJ2-1	NA	once	CAIGSGNSYNEQFF	TGTGCCATCGGAAGCGGAAACTCCTACAATGAGCAGTTCTTC
TRBV5-1	TRBJ2-7	TRBD1	NA	CASSLGGTAIYEQYF	TGCGCCAGCAGCTTGGGTGGGACAGCGATCTACGAGCAGTACTTC
TRBV4-1	TRBJ1-1	TRBD1	few	CASSQHLFRDRGTEAFF	TGCGCCAGCAGCCAGCACCTCTTCCGGGACAGGGGCACTGAAGCTTTCTTT
TRBV19	TRBJ1-1	NA	NA	CASRRTPEGAFF	TGTGCCAGTAGAAGGACCCCCGAGGGAGCTTTCTTT
TRBV19	TRBJ2-2	TRBD2	NA	CASGNLAGVGTGELFF	TGTGCCAGTGGCAATCTAGCGGGAGTGGGGACCGGGGAGCTGTTTTTT
TRBV14	TRBJ1-5	TRBD1	NA	CASSQDPEPGQGYQPQHF	TGTGCCAGCAGCCAAGACCCGGAACCCGGACAGGGCTATCAGCCCCAGCATTTT
TRBV15	TRBJ2-1	NA	NA	CATSDGGGPRGEQFF	TGTGCCACCAGCGACGGGGGAGGCCCCCGGGGGGAGCAGTTCTTC
TRBV7-9	TRBJ2-7	NA	NA	CASSARAAGLNEQYF	TGTGCCAGCAGCGCGAGGGCGGCGGGGCTCAACGAGCAGTACTTC
TRBV19	TRBJ1-2	NA	NA	CASSIDRADYGYTF	TGTGCCAGTAGTATAGACAGGGCTGACTATGGCTACACCTTC
TRBV29-1	TRBJ2-7	NA	NA	CSVETPRGEQYF	TGCAGCGTTGAAACGCCAAGGGGGGAGCAGTACTTC
TRBV5-4	TRBJ2-1	TRBD2	NA	CASSLESSGLIMEQFF	TGTGCCAGCAGCTTGGAGAGTAGCGGGCTAATTATGGAGCAGTTCTTC
TRBV19	TRBJ1-1	NA	NA	CASGGRAEAFF	TGTGCCAGCGGGGGACGGGCTGAAGCTTTCTTT
TRBV10-3	TRBJ2-6	NA	NA	CAIRQTGTGANVLTF	TGTGCCATCAGGCAAACAGGGACTGGGGCCAACGTCCTGACTTTC
TRBV21-1	TRBJ2-5	NA	NA	CASSKRGHDQETQYF	TGTGCCAGCAGCAAAAGGGGGCATGACCAAGAGACCCAGTACTTC
TRBV13	TRBJ2-1	TRBD2	once	CASRQELAKIVIEQFF	TGTGCCAGCAGACAAGAACTAGCGAAAATAGTCATCGAGCAGTTCTTC
TRBV27	TRBJ2-7	TRBD2	few	CASSLDNSIGGEQYF	TGTGCCAGCAGTTTGGATAATTCGATCGGGGGGGAGCAGTACTTC
TRBV11-2	TRBJ2-3	TRBD2	NA	CASSLHLAGATDTQYF	TGTGCCAGCAGCCTACATCTAGCGGGGGCAACAGATACGCAGTATTTT
TRBV27	TRBJ2-1	NA	NA	CASSLGGSALYNEQFF	TGTGCCAGCAGCCTTGGTGGTAGCGCCCTATACAATGAGCAGTTCTTC
TRBV13	TRBJ1-1	NA	few	CASSFPRRNTEAFF	TGTGCCAGCAGCTTCCCCCGGAGGAACACTGAAGCTTTCTTT
TRBV7-9	TRBJ2-5	NA	NA	CASAFVVGGQETQYF	TGTGCCAGCGCGTTCGTCGTTGGGGGCCAGGAGACCCAGTACTTC
TRBV29-1	TRBJ2-1	NA	NA	CSVEAGAAYSEQFF	TGCAGCGTTGAAGCGGGAGCGGCCTACAGTGAGCAGTTCTTC
TRBV6-5	TRBJ1-3	NA	NA	CASSLTSTGNTIYF	TGTGCCAGCAGTTTAACTTCAACGGGAAACACCATATATTTT
TRBV6-1	TRBJ1-1	NA	once	CASSEKTGLLPEAFF	TGTGCCAGCAGTGAAAAGACGGGACTCCTACCCGAAGCTTTCTTT
TRBV27	TRBJ1-4	NA	NA	CASSSQGTTNEKLFF	TGTGCCAGCAGTTCCCAGGGTACAACTAATGAAAAACTGTTTTTT
TRBV12-2	TRBJ1-1	NA	NA	CASRHFDLGENTEAFF	TGTGCAAGTCGCCACTTTGACCTAGGGGAGAACACTGAAGCTTTCTTT
TRBV7-9	TRBJ2-2	NA	NA	CASSPPGRDTGELFF	TGTGCCAGCAGCCCCCCCGGGCGGGACACCGGGGAGCTGTTTTTT
TRBV27	TRBJ1-2	NA	NA	CASSPSVRVDYGYTF	TGTGCCAGCAGTCCCTCAGTCCGGGTTGACTATGGCTACACCTTC
TRBV27	TRBJ1-5	TRBD1	NA	CASSLRTGFGQPQHF	TGTGCCAGCAGTTTACGGACAGGGTTCGGTCAGCCCCAGCATTTT
TRBV5-1	TRBJ2-7	TRBD1	NA	CASSTSGTGGSYEQYF	TGCGCCAGCAGCACTTCCGGGACAGGGGGATCCTACGAGCAGTACTTC
TRBV5-1	TRBJ2-7	TRBD1	NA	CASSLDEGARSEQYF	TGCGCCAGCAGCTTGGATGAGGGGGCGAGGAGCGAGCAGTACTTC